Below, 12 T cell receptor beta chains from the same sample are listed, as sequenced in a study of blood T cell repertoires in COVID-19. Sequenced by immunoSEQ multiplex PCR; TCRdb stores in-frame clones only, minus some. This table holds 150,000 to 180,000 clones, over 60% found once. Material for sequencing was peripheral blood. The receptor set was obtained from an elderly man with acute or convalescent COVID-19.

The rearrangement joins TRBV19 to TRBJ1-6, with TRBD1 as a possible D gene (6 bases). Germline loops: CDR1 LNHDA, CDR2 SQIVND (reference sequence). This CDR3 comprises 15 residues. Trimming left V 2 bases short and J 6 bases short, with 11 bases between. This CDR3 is CASSITGGGNSPLHF. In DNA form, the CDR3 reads TGTGCCAGTAGTATAACGGGGGGCGGTAATTCACCCCTCCACTTT.

DNA for the CDR3: TGTGCCAGCAGCCTAAACTCCCTCACAGGGCGGGGGGTGAACACTGAAGCTTTCTTT. It codes for CASSLNSLTGRGVNTEAFF. The V gene is TRBV7-9, the J gene TRBJ1-1, with D possibly TRBD1 on 6 matching bases. Germline CDR1 SEHNR, CDR2 FQNEAQ (reference sequence). The CDR3 has 19 residues. V lost 5 bases to trimming and J lost 0 bases, with 25 bases between them.

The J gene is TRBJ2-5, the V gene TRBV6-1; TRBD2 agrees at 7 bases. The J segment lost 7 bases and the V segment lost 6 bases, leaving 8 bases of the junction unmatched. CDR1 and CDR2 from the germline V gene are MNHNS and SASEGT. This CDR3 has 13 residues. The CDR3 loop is CASSPLGRGTQYF. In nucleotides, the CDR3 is TGTGCCAGCAGCCCCCTGGGGAGGGGGACCCAGTACTTC.

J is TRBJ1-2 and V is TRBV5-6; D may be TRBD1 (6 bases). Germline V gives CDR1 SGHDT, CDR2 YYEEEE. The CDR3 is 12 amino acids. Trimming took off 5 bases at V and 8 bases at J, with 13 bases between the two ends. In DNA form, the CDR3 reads TGTGCCAGCAGAAGGGGGGGCCTCGGCTACACCTTC. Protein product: CASRRGGLGYTF.

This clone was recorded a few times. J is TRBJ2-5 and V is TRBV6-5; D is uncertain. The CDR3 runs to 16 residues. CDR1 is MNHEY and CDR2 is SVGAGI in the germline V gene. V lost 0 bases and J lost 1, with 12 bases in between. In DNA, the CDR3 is TGTGCCAGCAGTTACTCTTCGCAGTCCCCCCAAGAGACCCAGTACTTC. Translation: CASSYSSQSPQETQYF.

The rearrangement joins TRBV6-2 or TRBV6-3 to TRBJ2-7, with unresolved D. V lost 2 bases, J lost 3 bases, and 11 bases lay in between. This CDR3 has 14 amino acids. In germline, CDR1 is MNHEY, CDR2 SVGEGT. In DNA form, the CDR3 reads TGTGCCAGCAGTTACGAAGGCCGAGGCTACGAGCAGTACTTC. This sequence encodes CASSYEGRGYEQYF.

The CDR3: CASSMTGGTNNEQFF. CDR3 bases: TGTGCCAGCAGTATGACAGGGGGCACCAACAATGAGCAGTTCTTC. This sequence joins TRBV27 and TRBJ2-1, with 10 bases that match TRBD1. Germline CDR1 is MNHEY and CDR2 is SMNVEV (reference sequence). This CDR3 has 15 residues. V lost 5 bases and J lost 5; bases outside the gene matches: 6.

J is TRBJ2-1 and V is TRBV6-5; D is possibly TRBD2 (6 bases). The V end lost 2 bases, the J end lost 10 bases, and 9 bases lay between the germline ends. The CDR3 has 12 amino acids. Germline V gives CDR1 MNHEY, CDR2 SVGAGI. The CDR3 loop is CASSYVRGEQFF. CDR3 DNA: TGTGCCAGCAGTTACGTGCGGGGCGAGCAGTTCTTC.

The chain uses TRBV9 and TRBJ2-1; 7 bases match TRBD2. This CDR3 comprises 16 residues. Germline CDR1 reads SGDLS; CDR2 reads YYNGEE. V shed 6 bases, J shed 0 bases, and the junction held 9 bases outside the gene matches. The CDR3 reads CASTRLSGVSYNEQFF. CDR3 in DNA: TGTGCCAGCACCCGACTGAGCGGGGTCTCCTACAATGAGCAGTTCTTC.

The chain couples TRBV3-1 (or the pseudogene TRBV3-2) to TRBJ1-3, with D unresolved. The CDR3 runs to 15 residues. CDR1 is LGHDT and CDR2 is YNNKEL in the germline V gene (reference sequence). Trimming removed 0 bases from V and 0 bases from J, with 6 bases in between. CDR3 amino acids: CASSQDHNSGNTIYF. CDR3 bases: TGTGCCAGCAGCCAAGATCACAACTCTGGAAACACCATATATTTT.

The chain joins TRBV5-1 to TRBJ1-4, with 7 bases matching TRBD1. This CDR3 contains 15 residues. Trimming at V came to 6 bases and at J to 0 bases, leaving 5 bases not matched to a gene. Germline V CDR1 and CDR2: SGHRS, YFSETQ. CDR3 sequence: CASTRQGATNEKLFF. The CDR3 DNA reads TGCGCCAGCACCAGACAGGGAGCAACTAATGAAAAACTGTTTTTT.

The CDR3 reads CASSPPTSGGRNEQFF. The CDR3 DNA sequence: TGTGCCAGCAGCCCCCCAACTAGCGGGGGTAGGAATGAGCAGTTCTTC. The J gene is TRBJ2-1, the V gene TRBV7-2; TRBD2 matches 11 bases. CDR3 length: 16 amino acids. With V trimmed by 5 bases and J by 7 bases, 10 bases remained unmatched. From germline, CDR1 is SGHTA and CDR2 FQGNSA. The variable domain in full, completed from reference TRBV7-2 and TRBJ2-1, reads GAGVSQSPSNKVTEKGKDVELRCDPISGHTALYWYRQSLGQGLEFLIYFQGNSAPDKSGLPSDRFSAERTGGSVSTLTIQRTQQEDSAVYLCASSPPTSGGRNEQFFGPGTRLTVL.